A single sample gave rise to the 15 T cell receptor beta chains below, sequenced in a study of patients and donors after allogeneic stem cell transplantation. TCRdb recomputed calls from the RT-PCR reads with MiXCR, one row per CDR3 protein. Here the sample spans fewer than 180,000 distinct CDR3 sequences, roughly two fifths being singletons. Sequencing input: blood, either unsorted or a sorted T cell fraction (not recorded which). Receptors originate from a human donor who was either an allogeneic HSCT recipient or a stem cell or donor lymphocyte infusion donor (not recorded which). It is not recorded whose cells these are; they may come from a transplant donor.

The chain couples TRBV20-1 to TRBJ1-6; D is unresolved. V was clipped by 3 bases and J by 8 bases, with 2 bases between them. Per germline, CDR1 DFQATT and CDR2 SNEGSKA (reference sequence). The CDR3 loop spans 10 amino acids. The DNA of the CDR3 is TGCAGTGCTAGGGATTCACCCCTCCACTTT. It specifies CSARDSPLHF.

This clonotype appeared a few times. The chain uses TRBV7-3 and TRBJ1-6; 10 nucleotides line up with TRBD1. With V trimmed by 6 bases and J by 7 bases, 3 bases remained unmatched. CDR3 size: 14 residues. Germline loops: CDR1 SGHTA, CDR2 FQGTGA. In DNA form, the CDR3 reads TGTGCCAGCAGTCTGGACAGGGGGAATTCACCCCTCCACTTT. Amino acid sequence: CASSLDRGNSPLHF.

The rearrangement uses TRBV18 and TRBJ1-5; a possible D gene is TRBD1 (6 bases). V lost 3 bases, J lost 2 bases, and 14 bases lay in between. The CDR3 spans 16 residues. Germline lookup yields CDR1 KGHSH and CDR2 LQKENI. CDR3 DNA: TGTGCCAGCTCACCTCCGGGGGCTTTAGGCAATCAGCCCCAGCATTTT. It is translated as CASSPPGALGNQPQHF. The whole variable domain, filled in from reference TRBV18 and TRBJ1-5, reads NAGVMQNPRHLVRRRGQEARLRCSPMKGHSHVYWYRQLPEEGLKFMVYLQKENIIDESGMPKERFSAEFPKEGPSILRIQQVVRGDSAAYFCASSPPGALGNQPQHFGDGTRLSIL.

The CDR3 loop is CASKPGQGFMNTEAFF. The CDR3, as DNA: TGTGCCAGCAAACCGGGACAGGGCTTCATGAACACTGAAGCTTTCTTT. The chain has TRBV28 and TRBJ1-1, with 9 bases fitting TRBD1. The CDR3 runs to 16 residues. CDR1 MDHEN and CDR2 SYDVKM come from the germline V gene. The trim removed 7 bases at V and 0 bases at J, leaving 9 bases unmatched.

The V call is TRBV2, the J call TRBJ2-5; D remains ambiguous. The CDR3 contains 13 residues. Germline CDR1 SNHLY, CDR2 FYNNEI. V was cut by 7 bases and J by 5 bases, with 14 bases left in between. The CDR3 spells CASKLSVGETQYF. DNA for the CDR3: TGTGCCAGCAAATTATCAGTCGGGGAGACCCAGTACTTC.

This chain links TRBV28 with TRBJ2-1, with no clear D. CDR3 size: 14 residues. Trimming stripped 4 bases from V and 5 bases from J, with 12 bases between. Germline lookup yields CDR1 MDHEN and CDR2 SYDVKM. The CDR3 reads CASSSINQDNEQFF. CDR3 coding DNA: TGTGCCAGCAGTTCCATCAACCAGGACAATGAGCAGTTCTTC.

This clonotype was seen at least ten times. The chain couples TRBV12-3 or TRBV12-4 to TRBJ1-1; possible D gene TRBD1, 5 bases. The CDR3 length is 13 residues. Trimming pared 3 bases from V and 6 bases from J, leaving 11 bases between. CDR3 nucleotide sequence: TGTGCCAGCAGTTTGGGGGGAAGGTCTGAAGCTTTCTTT. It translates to CASSLGGRSEAFF.

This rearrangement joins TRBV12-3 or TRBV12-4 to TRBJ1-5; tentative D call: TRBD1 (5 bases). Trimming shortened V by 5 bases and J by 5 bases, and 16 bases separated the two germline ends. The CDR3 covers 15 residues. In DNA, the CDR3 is TGTGCCAGCAGTAGCAAAGGGGCGCTGGATCAGCCCCAGCATTTT. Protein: CASSSKGALDQPQHF.

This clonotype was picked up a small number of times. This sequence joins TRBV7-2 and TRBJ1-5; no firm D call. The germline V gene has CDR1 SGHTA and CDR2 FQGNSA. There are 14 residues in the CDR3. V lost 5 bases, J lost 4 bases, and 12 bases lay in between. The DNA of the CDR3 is TGTGCCAGCAGCCAGAATTTTGGTAATCAGCCCCAGCATTTT. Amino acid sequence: CASSQNFGNQPQHF.

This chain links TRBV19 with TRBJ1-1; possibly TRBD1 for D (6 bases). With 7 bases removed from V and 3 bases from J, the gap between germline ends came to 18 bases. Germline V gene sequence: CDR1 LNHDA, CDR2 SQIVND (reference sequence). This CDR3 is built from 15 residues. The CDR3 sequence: CASKGQGGRHTEAFF. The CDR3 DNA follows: TGTGCCAGTAAGGGTCAAGGGGGAAGACACACTGAAGCTTTCTTT.

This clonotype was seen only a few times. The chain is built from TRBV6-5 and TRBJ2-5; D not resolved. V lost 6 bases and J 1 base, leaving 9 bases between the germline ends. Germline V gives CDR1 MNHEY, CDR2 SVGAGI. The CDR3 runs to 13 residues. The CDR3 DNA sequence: TGTGCCAGCAGCCGCGGACCCCAAGAGACCCAGTACTTC. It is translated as CASSRGPQETQYF.

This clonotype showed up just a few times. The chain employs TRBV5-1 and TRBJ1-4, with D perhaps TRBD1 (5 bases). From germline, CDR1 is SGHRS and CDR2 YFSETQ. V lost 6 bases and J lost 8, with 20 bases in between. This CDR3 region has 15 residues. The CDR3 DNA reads TGCGCCAGCACCGAACTCGGGGCTAGAGGGGAAAAACTGTTTTTT. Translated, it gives CASTELGARGEKLFF. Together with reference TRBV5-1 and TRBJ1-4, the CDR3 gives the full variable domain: KAGVTQTPRYLIKTRGQQVTLSCSPISGHRSVSWYQQTPGQGLQFLFEYFSETQRNKGNFPGRFSGRQFSNSRSEMNVSTLELGDSALYLCASTELGARGEKLFFGSGTQLSVL.

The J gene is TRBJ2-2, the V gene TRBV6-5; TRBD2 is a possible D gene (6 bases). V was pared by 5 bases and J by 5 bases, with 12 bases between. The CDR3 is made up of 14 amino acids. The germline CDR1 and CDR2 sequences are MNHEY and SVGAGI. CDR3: CASSRLGGTGELFF. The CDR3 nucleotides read TGTGCCAGCAGTCGATTAGGAGGGACCGGGGAGCTGTTTTTT.

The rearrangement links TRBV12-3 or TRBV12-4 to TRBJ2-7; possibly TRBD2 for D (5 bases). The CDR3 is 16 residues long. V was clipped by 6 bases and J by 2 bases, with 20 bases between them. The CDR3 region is CASSYTSGLGPYEQYF. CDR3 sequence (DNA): TGTGCCAGCAGCTACACCAGCGGACTGGGTCCCTACGAGCAGTACTTC.

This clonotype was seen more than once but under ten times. The CDR3 loop is CAISLSGVDTGELFF. CDR3 DNA: TGTGCCATCAGCCTTAGCGGGGTGGACACCGGGGAGCTGTTTTTT. V is TRBV10-3 and J is TRBJ2-2; 8 bases are shared with TRBD2. Looked up from germline, CDR1 is ENHRY and CDR2 is SYGVKD. V lost 6 bases, J lost 3 bases, and 6 bases stayed unmatched. This CDR3 is 15 amino acids long.